Below are 20 T cell receptor beta chains sequenced from a single sample in a study of Graves' ophthalmopathy and Graves' hyperthyroidism. TCR beta CDR3 regions were amplified from RNA transcripts. Investigators did first-round RT-PCR with HTBI primers, then second-round multiplex PCR. TCRdb passed the multiplex PCR reads through MiXCR, listing each CDR3 protein once. Of fewer than 650,000 distinct CDR3 sequences in the sample, 22% are singletons; the top ten hold approximately 7%. Sequencing was performed on peripheral blood. Receptors originate from a woman between 18 and 29 years old with stable Graves' hyperthyroidism. Some clones in this sample may be carry-over from other donors' samples.

This clonotype was seen a few times. The V and J genes are TRBV18 and TRBJ2-7; 9 bases line up with TRBD2. Unmatched junction bases numbered 7, after V lost 3 bases and J lost 4 bases. The CDR3 length is 15 residues. CDR1 is KGHSH and CDR2 is LQKENI in the germline V gene. CDR3 region: CASSPPLTSGYEQYF. Here the CDR3 DNA reads TGTGCCAGCTCACCGCCACTGACTAGCGGATACGAGCAGTACTTC.

The chain carries TRBV12-5 and TRBJ2-2; no clear D. CDR3 length equals 15 residues. V was trimmed by 1 base and J by 0 bases, leaving 6 bases between them. Germline CDR1 is LGHNT and CDR2 is FRNRAP. As DNA, the CDR3 is TGTGCTAGTGGTTTGGGACGACCGAACACCGGGGAGCTGTTTTTT. Protein: CASGLGRPNTGELFF.

V and J are TRBV28 and TRBJ1-6, with D hard to call. Trimming cost V 2 bases and J 9 bases, with 11 bases left between them. The CDR3 is 14 residues long. Germline CDR1 is MDHEN and CDR2 is SYDVKM. This chain's CDR3 is CASSLRSDTSPLHF. Written as DNA, the CDR3 is TGTGCCAGCAGTTTAAGGTCGGATACTTCACCCCTCCACTTT.

This clonotype was seen many times. The J gene is TRBJ1-5, the V gene TRBV12-3 or TRBV12-4; weak D call: TRBD1 (6 bases). The CDR3 has 16 amino acids. V lost 5 bases and J lost 2, with 16 bases in between. The CDR3 coding sequence is TGTGCCAGCAGTGCCAACAGGGAAGGCGGCAATCAGCCCCAGCATTTT. Translated: CASSANREGGNQPQHF.

In DNA, the CDR3 is TGTGCCAGCAGTCCCCGACCGGGGACCGCCACCTTC. It specifies CASSPRPGTATF. The chain carries TRBV27 and TRBJ1-2, with TRBD1 as a possible D gene (5 bases). The CDR3 covers 12 residues. With 5 bases removed from V and 13 bases from J, the gap between germline ends came to 17 bases. Germline V gene data show CDR1 as MNHEY and CDR2 as SMNVEV (reference sequence).

The sample holds a few counts of this clonotype. The rearrangement uses TRBV4-1 and TRBJ1-2; D is possibly TRBD1 (6 bases). Between the trimmed V and J ends, which lost 1 base and 8 bases, there was a span of 14 bases. The CDR3 is 14 residues long. Germline V CDR1 and CDR2: MGHRA, YSYEKL. The chain's CDR3 is CASSQVGGTRGYTF. The DNA of the CDR3 is TGCGCCAGCAGCCAAGTAGGGGGAACCCGAGGCTACACCTTC.

The rearrangement uses TRBV6-1 and TRBJ2-2, with D maybe TRBD2 (7 bases). CDR3 length: 15 residues. Germline values: CDR1 MNHNS, CDR2 SASEGT. The V gene lost 2 bases and the J gene lost 5 bases, with 12 bases spanning the gap. The CDR3 coding sequence is TGTGCCAGCAGTGAAATAGGGGGGGAGACCGGGGAGCTGTTTTTT. Translating it yields CASSEIGGETGELFF.

Details on this clonotype: This may arise from a read error, as a much more abundant clone is one base away. The V call is TRBV28, the J call TRBJ1-2; the D is unclear. Germline V CDR1 and CDR2: MDHEN, SYDVKM. V lost 2 bases and J 4 bases, leaving 5 bases between the germline ends. The CDR3 covers 12 residues. The CDR3 DNA reads as TGTGCCAGCAGTTTAAACGGCTATGGCTACACCTTC. This sequence encodes CASSLNGYGYTF.

There are many counts of this clonotype. J is TRBJ2-5 and V is TRBV2, with D unclear. V lost 3 bases, J lost 4 bases, and 6 bases lay in between. This CDR3 contains 12 residues. Germline V gene data show CDR1 as SNHLY and CDR2 as FYNNEI. CDR3 amino acids: CASSEVGETQYF. For the CDR3, the DNA is TGTGCCAGCAGTGAGGTCGGAGAGACCCAGTACTTC.

This clonotype was seen at least ten times. V is TRBV20-1 and J is TRBJ1-6, with D hard to call. CDR1 DFQATT and CDR2 SNEGSKA come from the germline V gene (reference sequence). The CDR3 length is 12 residues. V was trimmed by 2 bases and J by 7 bases, leaving 6 bases between them. The chain's CDR3 is CSARTPNSPLHF. The CDR3 nucleotides are TGCAGTGCTAGAACACCGAATTCACCCCTCCACTTT.

The count of this clonotype is one. The CDR3 protein is CASSQDCQRGEQYF. CDR3 DNA sequence: TGTGCCAGCAGCCAAGATTGTCAAAGGGGCGAGCAGTACTTC. The chain uses TRBV14 and TRBJ2-7; perhaps TRBD1 as D (5 bases). Germline V lookup: CDR1 SGHDN, CDR2 FVKESK. The CDR3 has 14 residues. The V end lost 0 bases, the J end lost 6 bases, and 12 bases lay between the germline ends.

This clonotype has a count of ten or more. V gene TRBV11-2 combines with J gene TRBJ2-7; 8 bases map to TRBD2. The CDR3 has 16 amino acids. CDR1 and CDR2 from the germline V gene are SGHAT and FQNNGV. Trimming took 4 bases from V and 0 from J; bases not matched to a gene: 8. CDR3 region: CASSSGLALSSYEQYF. As DNA, the CDR3 is TGTGCCAGCAGCTCTGGACTAGCACTGAGCTCCTACGAGCAGTACTTC.

About this clonotype itself: One junction end disagrees with the germline gene, perhaps due to a read error. The V call is TRBV2, the J call TRBJ2-5, with D unresolved. CDR1 and CDR2 from the germline V gene are SNHLY and FYNNEI. This CDR3 spans 15 amino acids. The CDR3 sequence: CASQGSMGFQEIQYF. The CDR3 DNA reads TGTGCCAGCCAAGGATCTATGGGGTTCCAAGAGATCCAGTACTTC.

This clonotype was seen at least ten times. V gene TRBV12-3 or TRBV12-4 combines with J gene TRBJ1-1; D is perhaps TRBD1 (6 bases). Trimming took off 0 bases at V and 11 bases at J, with 22 bases between the two ends. The CDR3 runs to 16 residues. CDR3 nucleotide sequence: TGTGCCAGCAGTTTAGCAACCGGACAGCCCACCCCTCGGGCTTTCTTT. This encodes CASSLATGQPTPRAFF.

CDR3 amino acids: CASRLAGQFTGELFF. The CDR3 region has the DNA TGTGCCAGCAGACTAGCTGGCCAGTTCACCGGGGAGCTGTTTTTT. The genes are TRBV3-1 and TRBJ2-2; perhaps TRBD2 as D (6 bases). The germline V gene encodes CDR1 LGHDT and CDR2 YNNKEL (reference sequence). This CDR3 spans 15 amino acids. The V end lost 6 bases, the J end lost 4 bases, and 15 bases lay between the germline ends.

This clonotype has at least ten counts. V is TRBV6-2 or TRBV6-3 and J is TRBJ1-1; 9 bases match TRBD1. Germline CDR1 reads MNHEY; CDR2 reads SVGEGT. The CDR3 is 14 residues long. V shed 7 bases and J 5 bases; nucleotides not matched to a gene: 8. CDR3 region: CASKKTGGTTEAFF. Here the CDR3 DNA reads TGTGCCAGCAAAAAGACAGGGGGGACGACTGAAGCTTTCTTT.

The chain recombines TRBV19 with TRBJ1-1, with 9 bases aligning to TRBD1. Germline-derived CDR1 and CDR2 are LNHDA and SQIVND (reference sequence). J lost 0 bases, V lost 6 bases, and 11 bases had no gene match. The CDR3 extends over 17 amino acids. This CDR3 is CASRAYGTGIMNTEAFF. In DNA, the CDR3 is TGTGCCAGTAGAGCTTATGGGACAGGGATTATGAACACTGAAGCTTTCTTT. The complete variable domain, with remaining parts taken from reference TRBV19 and TRBJ1-1, reads DGGITQSPKYLFRKEGQNVTLSCEQNLNHDAMYWYRQDPGQGLRLIYYSQIVNDFQKGDIAEGYSVSREKKESFPLTVTSAQKNPTAFYLCASRAYGTGIMNTEAFFGQGTRLTVV.

The table lists this clonotype with many counts. V gene TRBV20-1 combines with J gene TRBJ2-7, with D perhaps TRBD1 or TRBD2 (6 bases each). V gave up 0 bases and J gave up 5 bases, with 26 bases separating them. The CDR3 contains 18 residues. Germline values: CDR1 DFQATT, CDR2 SNEGSKA (reference sequence). The CDR3 DNA is TGCAGTGCTAGAGATCTGCAGGGGTTTGCCCTGCAGCGGGACGAGCAGTACTTC. This encodes CSARDLQGFALQRDEQYF.

The V and J genes are TRBV5-1 and TRBJ1-1, with 7 bases matching TRBD1. The CDR3 extends over 15 amino acids. Trimming took 0 bases from V and 5 from J; bases not matched to a gene: 7. From germline, CDR1 is SGHRS and CDR2 YFSETQ. The CDR3 protein is CASSLGQGDETEAFF. CDR3 bases: TGCGCCAGCAGCTTGGGGCAGGGGGATGAGACTGAAGCTTTCTTT.

This clonotype has a count of ten or more. V and J are TRBV9 and TRBJ1-5; 8 nucleotides match TRBD1. CDR3 length: 14 amino acids. Per germline, CDR1 SGDLS and CDR2 YYNGEE. Unmatched junction bases numbered 4, after V lost 2 bases and J lost 6 bases. Here the CDR3 DNA reads TGTGCCAGCAGCGTGGCAGGGGGCCGTCAGCCCCAGCATTTT. Translation gives CASSVAGGRQPQHF.